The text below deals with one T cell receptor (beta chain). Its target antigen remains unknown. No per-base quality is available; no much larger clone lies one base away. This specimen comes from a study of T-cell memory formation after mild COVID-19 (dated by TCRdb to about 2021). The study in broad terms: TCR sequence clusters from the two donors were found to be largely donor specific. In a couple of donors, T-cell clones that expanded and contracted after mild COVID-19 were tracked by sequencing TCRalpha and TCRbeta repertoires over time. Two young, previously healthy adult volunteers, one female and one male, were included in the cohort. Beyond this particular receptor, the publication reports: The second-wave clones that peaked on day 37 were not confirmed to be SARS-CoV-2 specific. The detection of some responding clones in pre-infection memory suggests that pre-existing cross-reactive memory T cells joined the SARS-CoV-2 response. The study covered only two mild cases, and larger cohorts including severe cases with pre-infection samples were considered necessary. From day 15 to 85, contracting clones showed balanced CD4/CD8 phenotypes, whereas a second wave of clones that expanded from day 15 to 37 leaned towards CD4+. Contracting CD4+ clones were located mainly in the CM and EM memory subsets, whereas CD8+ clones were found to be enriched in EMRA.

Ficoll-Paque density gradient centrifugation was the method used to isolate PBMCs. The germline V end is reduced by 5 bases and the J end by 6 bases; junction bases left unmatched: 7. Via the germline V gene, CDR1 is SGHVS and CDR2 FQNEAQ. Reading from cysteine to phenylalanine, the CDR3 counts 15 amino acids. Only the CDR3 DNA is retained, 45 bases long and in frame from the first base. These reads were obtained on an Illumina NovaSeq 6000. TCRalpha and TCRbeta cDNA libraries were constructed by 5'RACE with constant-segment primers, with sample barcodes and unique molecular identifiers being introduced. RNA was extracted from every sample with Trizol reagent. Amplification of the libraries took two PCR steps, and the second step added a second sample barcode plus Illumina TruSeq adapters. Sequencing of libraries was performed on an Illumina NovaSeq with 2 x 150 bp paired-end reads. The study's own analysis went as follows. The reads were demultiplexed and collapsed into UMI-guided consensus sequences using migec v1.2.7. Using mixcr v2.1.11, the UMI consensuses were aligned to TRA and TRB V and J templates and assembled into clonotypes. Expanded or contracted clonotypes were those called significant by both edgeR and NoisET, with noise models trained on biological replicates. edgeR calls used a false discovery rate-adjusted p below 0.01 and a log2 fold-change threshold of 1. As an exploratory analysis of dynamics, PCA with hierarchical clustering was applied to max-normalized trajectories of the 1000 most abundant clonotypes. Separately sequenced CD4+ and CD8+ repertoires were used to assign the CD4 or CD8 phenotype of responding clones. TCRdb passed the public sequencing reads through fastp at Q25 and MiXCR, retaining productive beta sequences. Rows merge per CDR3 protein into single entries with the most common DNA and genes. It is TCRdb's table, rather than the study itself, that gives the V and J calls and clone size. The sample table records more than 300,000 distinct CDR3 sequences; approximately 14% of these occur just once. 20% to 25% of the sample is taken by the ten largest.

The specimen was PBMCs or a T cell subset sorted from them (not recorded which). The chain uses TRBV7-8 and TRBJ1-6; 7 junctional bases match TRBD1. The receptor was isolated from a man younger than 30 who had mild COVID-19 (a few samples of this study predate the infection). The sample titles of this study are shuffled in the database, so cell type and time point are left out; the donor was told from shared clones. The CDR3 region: CASSMAGQSNSPLHF. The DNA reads TGTGCCAGCAGCATGGCGGGACAGAGTAATTCACCCCTCCACTTT.